These 12 T cell receptor beta chains were sequenced from one sample in a study of cytomegalovirus exposure and HLA in healthy donors (dated by TCRdb to 2017 to 2019). Library preparation was by the immunoSEQ multiplex PCR assay. TCRdb stores this immuneACCESS table with in-frame sequences only. Part of the clones is absent; in the studies checked, under half of the shortfall reflects unresolved V genes, and no reason is known for the rest. For this sample the table gives 300,000 to 450,000 clones, of which about nine tenths were detected only once. The ten largest clones add up to about 0.8% of the sample. Sequencing input: PBMCs. The receptors were gathered from a woman aged 18-29 years in good health and CMV-seronegative.

The rearrangement joins TRBV5-1 to TRBJ2-2; TRBD1 matches at 7 bases. V trimming: 4 bases; J trimming: 5 bases; junction bases outside the gene matches: 8. The CDR3 is made up of 15 amino acids. In germline, CDR1 is SGHRS, CDR2 YFSETQ. The CDR3 region is CASSRLRDRTGELFF. CDR3 nucleotides: TGCGCCAGCAGCCGGTTACGGGACAGAACCGGGGAGCTGTTTTTT.

V gene TRBV6-6 combines with J gene TRBJ2-3, with 11 nucleotides matching TRBD2. The CDR3 runs 14 residues. The V gene end was trimmed by 4 bases and the J gene end by 5 bases; junction bases not matched to a gene: 2. Germline CDR1 is MNHNY and CDR2 is SVGAGI (reference sequence). The CDR3 DNA follows: TGTGCCAGCAGTTTGGGGACTAGCGGAGATACGCAGTATTTT. It specifies CASSLGTSGDTQYF.

The J gene is TRBJ2-5, the V gene TRBV7-6; D possibly corresponds to TRBD2 (6 bases). The CDR3 contains 14 residues. Germline V gene sequence: CDR1 SGHVS, CDR2 FNYEAQ. V gave up 3 bases and J gave up 7 bases, with 15 bases separating them. The CDR3 is CASSFLAEEGTQYF. CDR3 in DNA: TGTGCCAGCAGCTTTCTCGCGGAGGAGGGGACCCAGTACTTC.

The CDR3 sequence: CASAEGGGNTIYF. CDR3 nucleotide sequence: TGTGCTAGTGCCGAGGGGGGGGGAAACACCATATATTTT. This sequence joins TRBV12-5 and TRBJ1-3; a weak D match, TRBD1 (6 bases). Trimming cost V 7 bases and J 4 bases, with 11 bases left between them. Germline V gene lookup returns CDR1 LGHNT and CDR2 FRNRAP. There are 13 residues in the CDR3.

The gene calls are TRBV27 and TRBJ2-3; D perhaps matches TRBD2 (6 bases). Trimming took 5 bases from V and 6 from J, leaving 24 bases between them. Germline loops: CDR1 MNHEY, CDR2 SMNVEV (reference sequence). The CDR3 is 17 amino acids. The CDR3 protein is CASSPSGYSHPRDTQYF. CDR3 in DNA: TGTGCCAGCAGTCCCAGCGGGTATAGCCACCCTCGGGATACGCAGTATTTT.

The chain couples TRBV10-1 to TRBJ2-1, with TRBD2 matching over 9 bases. Germline-derived CDR1 and CDR2 are WNHNN and SYGVQD (reference sequence). This CDR3 is 14 amino acids long. Trimming removed 4 bases from V and 4 bases from J; junction bases left unmatched: 2. CDR3 residues: CASSVAGEYNEQFF. DNA for the CDR3: TGCGCCAGCAGTGTAGCGGGGGAATACAATGAGCAGTTCTTC.

This sequence joins TRBV28 and TRBJ1-4; D is perhaps TRBD1 (5 bases). V was cut by 3 bases and J by 7 bases, with 15 bases left in between. This CDR3 contains 15 residues. The V gene's germline CDR1 is MDHEN and CDR2 SYDVKM. CDR3 bases: TGTGCCAGCAGTTTGGAGGAGGGGCGCGGTGAAAAACTGTTTTTT. This encodes CASSLEEGRGEKLFF.

In its sample, this clone was seen once. The rearrangement links TRBV5-1 to TRBJ1-2; 8 nucleotides agree with TRBD1. The J segment lost 6 bases and the V segment lost 4 bases, leaving 5 bases of the junction unmatched. This CDR3 comprises 13 residues. Germline CDR1 and CDR2: SGHRS and YFSETQ. The CDR3 reads CASSMDRDHGYTF. DNA for the CDR3: TGCGCCAGCAGCATGGACAGGGATCATGGCTACACCTTC.

V and J are TRBV15 and TRBJ2-7; TRBD1 might be the D (6 bases). Looked up from germline, CDR1 is LNHNV and CDR2 is YYDKDF (reference sequence). The CDR3 loop spans 13 amino acids. Between the trimmed V and J ends, which lost 5 bases and 6 bases, there was a span of 14 bases. CDR3 in amino acids: CATSDRQFSEQYF. The CDR3 DNA is TGTGCCACCAGCGACAGGCAGTTCTCCGAGCAGTACTTC.

The chain combines TRBV6-5 with TRBJ1-1; a possible D gene is TRBD1 (5 bases). Germline V lookup: CDR1 MNHEY, CDR2 SVGAGI. CDR3 length equals 13 residues. The ends were cut back, 6 bases at V and 0 bases at J, with 8 bases in the middle. This CDR3 is CASSLQVNTEAFF. The DNA for the CDR3 is TGTGCCAGCAGCCTACAGGTGAACACTGAAGCTTTCTTT.

The chain combines TRBV4-1 with TRBJ2-7; 9 nucleotides align to TRBD1. V lost 2 bases and J lost 4; bases outside the gene matches: 6. CDR1 is MGHRA, CDR2 YSYEKL, per germline. CDR3 size: 15 residues. Written as DNA, the CDR3 is TGCGCCAGCAGCCAACTTACAGGGGGCGCGTACGAGCAGTACTTC. As protein: CASSQLTGGAYEQYF.

The rearrangement joins TRBV30 to TRBJ2-7, with a possible D match to TRBD2 (6 bases). This CDR3 is 15 amino acids long. The V gene lost 4 bases and the J gene lost 4 bases, with 20 bases spanning the gap. Germline lookup yields CDR1 GTSNPN and CDR2 SVGIG (reference sequence). The CDR3 loop is CAWTEGSGTEYEQYF. DNA of the CDR3: TGTGCCTGGACCGAAGGATCGGGGACTGAATACGAGCAGTACTTC.